The source of this T cell receptor beta chain is a study of technical replicates of blood from a few donors. Repertoires were generated with immunoSEQ multiplex PCR, while TCRdb's copy carries only in-frame clones and drops some. The table shows about 54,000 clones, with 94% occurring only once. Trimming took 2 bases from V and 3 from J, leaving 10 bases between them. Per the germline V gene, CDR1 is MDHEN and CDR2 is SYDVKM. CDR3 length: 15 residues. J is TRBJ1-4 and V is TRBV28; tentatively, D is TRBD1 (5 bases). The clonotype was recovered from a human donor in good health. Material: T cells isolated from PBMCs. The CDR3 region is CASSLDRGSNEKLFF. Here the CDR3 DNA reads TGTGCCAGCAGTTTAGACAGAGGATCTAATGAAAAACTGTTTTTT.